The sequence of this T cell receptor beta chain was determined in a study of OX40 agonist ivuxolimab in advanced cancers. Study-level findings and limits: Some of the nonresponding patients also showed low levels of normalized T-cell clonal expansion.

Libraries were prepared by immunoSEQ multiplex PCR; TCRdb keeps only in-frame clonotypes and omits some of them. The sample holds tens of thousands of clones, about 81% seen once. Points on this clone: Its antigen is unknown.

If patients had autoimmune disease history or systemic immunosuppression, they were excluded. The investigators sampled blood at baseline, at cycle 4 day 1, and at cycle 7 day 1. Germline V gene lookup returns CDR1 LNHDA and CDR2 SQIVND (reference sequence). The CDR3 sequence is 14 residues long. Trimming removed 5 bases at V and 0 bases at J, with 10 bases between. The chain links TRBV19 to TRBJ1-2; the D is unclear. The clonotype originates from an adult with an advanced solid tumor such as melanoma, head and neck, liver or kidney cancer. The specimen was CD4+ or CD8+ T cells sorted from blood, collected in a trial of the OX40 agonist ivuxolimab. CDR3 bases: TGTGCCAGTAGTCCTGCCACAGCTAACTATGGCTACACCTTC. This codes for CASSPATANYGYTF.